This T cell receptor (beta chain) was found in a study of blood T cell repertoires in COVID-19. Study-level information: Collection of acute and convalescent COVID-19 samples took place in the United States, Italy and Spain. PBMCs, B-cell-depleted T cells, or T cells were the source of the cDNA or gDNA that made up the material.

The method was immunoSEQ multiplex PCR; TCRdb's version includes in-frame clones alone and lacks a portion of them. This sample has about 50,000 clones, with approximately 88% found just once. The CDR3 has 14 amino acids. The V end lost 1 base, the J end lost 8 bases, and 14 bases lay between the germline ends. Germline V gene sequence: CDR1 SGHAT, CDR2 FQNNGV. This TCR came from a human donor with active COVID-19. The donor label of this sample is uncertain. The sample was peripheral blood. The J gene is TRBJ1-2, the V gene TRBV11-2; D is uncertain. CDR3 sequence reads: CASSLGTPSRGYTF. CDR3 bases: TGTGCCAGCAGCTTAGGGACTCCATCGAGGGGCTACACCTTC.